Below, 2 T cell receptor beta chains from the same sample are listed, as sequenced in a study of graft-versus-host responses after intestinal transplantation. The data were produced by immunoSEQ multiplex PCR, yet TCRdb's version contains in-frame clones alone and is incomplete. The data contain roughly 8,000 clones, roughly 30% of them singletons. CFSE-labeled responder cells (approximately 200,000) were plated with approximately 200,000 irradiated, violet-dye-labeled stimulator cells. This material consisted of alloreactive CD8+ T cells from a mixed lymphocyte reaction culture, taken before intestinal transplant. This sample's subset: CFSE-low proliferating T cells sorted from approximately 6-day pre-transplant mixed lymphocyte reaction (GvH or HvG direction). The source of these receptors is a human patient who received an intestinal transplant.

The rearrangement joins TRBV7-9 to TRBJ2-1; TRBD2 matches 10 bases. The CDR3 length is 17 residues. V lost 4 bases, J lost 3 bases, and 9 bases stayed unmatched. CDR1 and CDR2 (germline): SEHNR, FQNEAQ (reference sequence). Here the CDR3 DNA reads TGTGCCAGCAGCTCCGGGCCCGGACTAGCGGTCTACAATGAGCAGTTCTTC. Encoded protein: CASSSGPGLAVYNEQFF.

In its sample, this clone was seen a few times. The gene calls are TRBV29-1 and TRBJ2-3; 12 bases match TRBD1. Germline assignment: CDR1 SQVTM and CDR2 ANQGSEA. V dropped 3 bases and J dropped 4; count of bases not matched to a gene: 2. The CDR3 sequence is 14 residues long. CDR3 in amino acids: CSVDGTGGADTQYF. CDR3 DNA: TGCAGCGTTGATGGGACAGGGGGCGCAGATACGCAGTATTTT.